This T cell receptor beta chain is from a study of vaccination and CD4 T cells after COVID-19. On the study more broadly: Convalescent cases consisted of six males and four females, of whom two were Hispanic. The study's findings and limits: Post-vaccination reactive clonotypes (median 38) did not differ significantly from post-infection (approximately 20).

A note on this clonotype: The antigen is undetermined.

The Oncomine TCR Beta short-read assay generated sequence data from the DNA of cultured CD4+ T cells. Genomic DNA from cultured CD4+ T cells was extracted. TCRdb reprocessed the PCR reads with MiXCR, giving one entry per CDR3 protein. The top ten hold 5.5% of the sample, which has approximately 22,000 distinct CDR3 sequences, 45% to 60% seen once. Specified treatment: approximately nine-day PBMC culture with coronavirus spike peptide pools or control peptides (ViraFEST assay). Having spent about 10 days in culture, CD4+ T cells were then isolated by negative selection. The germline V gene has CDR1 MNHNS and CDR2 SASEGT. The V end lost 10 bases, the J end lost 0 bases, and 15 bases lay between the germline ends. This CDR3 spans 14 amino acids.

Sequencing used CD4+ T cells from blood, cultured in vitro. The source of this sequence is a human donor who had recovered from COVID-19. The rearrangement joins TRBV6-1 to TRBJ1-2; weak D call: TRBD1 (5 bases). Here the CDR3 reads CATTLQDTNYGYTF. As DNA, the CDR3 is TGTGCCACCACCCTACAGGACACTAACTATGGCTACACCTTC.